This is a list of T cell receptor beta chains from one sample in a study of human T cells and chemical hapten exposure. TCRdb ran MiXCR on the RACE reads and lists one entry per CDR3 protein. The sample holds approximately 90,000 distinct CDR3 sequences, about an eighth seen once. The sequenced sample was whole blood, obtained in connection with sensitization to the hapten diphenylcyclopropenone (DPC). These receptors were taken from a woman aged 40 to 50 with alopecia areata. Some clones in this sample may be carry-over from other donors' samples. Each CDR3 is given with its conserved first and last residue. A D gene is named only where the DNA matches it firmly. Size values are once, few and many counts, or a class for expanded clones, and some rows have none.

TRBJ2-3	many	.	TRBV28	CASSRQGWGTDTQYF	TGTGCCAGCAGTCGCCAGGGATGGGGCACAGATACGCAGTATTTT
TRBJ1-1	.	.	TRBV14	CASSSLGQGLNTEAFF	TGTGCCAGCAGCTCTCTGGGACAAGGATTGAACACTGAAGCTTTCTTT
TRBJ2-5	.	.	TRBV19	CASSDRDHKTQYF	TGTGCCAGCAGTGACCGGGACCACAAGACCCAGTACTTC
TRBJ1-1	.	.	TRBV27	CASRTPAGSNTEAFF	TGTGCCAGCAGAACCCCCGCAGGGTCCAACACTGAAGCTTTCTTT
TRBJ2-1	.	TRBD2	TRBV6-6	CASRSAVSGNYNEQFF	TGTGCCAGCAGGAGCGCGGTTAGCGGGAACTACAATGAGCAGTTCTTC
TRBJ1-4	.	.	TRBV12-3/TRBV12-4	CASRPNLGKLFF	TGTGCCAGCAGGCCCAACTTGGGAAAACTGTTTTTT
TRBJ2-3	many	TRBD2	TRBV3-1	CASSQVQAGGRTDTQYF	TGTGCCAGCAGCCAAGTCCAAGCGGGAGGCCGCACAGATACGCAGTATTTT
TRBJ1-1	.	.	TRBV7-2	CASSLGTAEAFF	TGTGCCAGCAGCTTAGGGACAGCAGAAGCTTTCTTT
TRBJ2-7	.	.	TRBV2	CASILDRGYEQYF	.
TRBJ2-5	many	.	TRBV6-2/TRBV6-3	CAITPGGLQETQYF	TGTGCCATCACACCCGGGGGACTCCAAGAGACCCAGTACTTC
TRBJ2-3	once	TRBD1	TRBV7-6	CASSLEGGMHTQYF	TGTGCCAGCAGCTTAGAAGGGGGCATGCATACGCAGTATTTT
TRBJ2-7	.	.	TRBV20-1	CSARGQRFTYEQYF	TGCAGTGCTAGAGGTCAGCGCTTTACCTACGAGCAGTACTTC
TRBJ2-3	many	.	TRBV7-2	CASSLVGHSTDTQYF	TGTGCCAGCAGCTTAGTGGGTCATAGCACAGATACGCAGTATTTT
TRBJ2-1	many	TRBD1	TRBV11-2	CASSFRQGGDEQFF	TGTGCCAGCAGCTTCCGACAGGGGGGGGATGAGCAGTTCTTC
TRBJ2-7	few	TRBD2	TRBV6-6	CASSSGSFGLGPSYEQYF	TGTGCCAGCAGTAGCGGGAGCTTTGGGCTGGGTCCCTCCTACGAGCAGTACTTC
TRBJ2-1	many	.	TRBV7-9	CASLRGDSSYNEQFF	TGTGCCTCACTCAGGGGGGACAGCTCCTACAATGAGCAGTTCTTC
TRBJ2-6	many	.	TRBV19	CASSTLSGANVLTF	TGTGCCAGTTCAACCCTATCTGGGGCCAACGTCCTGACTTTC